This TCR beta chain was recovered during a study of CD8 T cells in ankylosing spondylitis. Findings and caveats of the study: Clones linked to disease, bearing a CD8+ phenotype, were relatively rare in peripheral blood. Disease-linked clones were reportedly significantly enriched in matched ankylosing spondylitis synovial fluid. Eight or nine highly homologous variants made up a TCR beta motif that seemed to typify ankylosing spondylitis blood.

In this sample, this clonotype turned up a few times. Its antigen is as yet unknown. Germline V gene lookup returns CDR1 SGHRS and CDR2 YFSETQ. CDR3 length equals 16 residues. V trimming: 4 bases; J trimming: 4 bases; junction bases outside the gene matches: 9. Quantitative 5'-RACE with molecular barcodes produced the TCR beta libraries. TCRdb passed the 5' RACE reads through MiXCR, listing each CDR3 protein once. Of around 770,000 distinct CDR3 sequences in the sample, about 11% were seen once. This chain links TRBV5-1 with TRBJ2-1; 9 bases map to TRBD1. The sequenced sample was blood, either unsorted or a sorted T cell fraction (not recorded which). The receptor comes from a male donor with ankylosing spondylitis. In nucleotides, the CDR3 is TGCGCCAGCAGCCCGGACGGACAGGGGACGTACAATGAGCAGTTCTTC. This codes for CASSPDGQGTYNEQFF.